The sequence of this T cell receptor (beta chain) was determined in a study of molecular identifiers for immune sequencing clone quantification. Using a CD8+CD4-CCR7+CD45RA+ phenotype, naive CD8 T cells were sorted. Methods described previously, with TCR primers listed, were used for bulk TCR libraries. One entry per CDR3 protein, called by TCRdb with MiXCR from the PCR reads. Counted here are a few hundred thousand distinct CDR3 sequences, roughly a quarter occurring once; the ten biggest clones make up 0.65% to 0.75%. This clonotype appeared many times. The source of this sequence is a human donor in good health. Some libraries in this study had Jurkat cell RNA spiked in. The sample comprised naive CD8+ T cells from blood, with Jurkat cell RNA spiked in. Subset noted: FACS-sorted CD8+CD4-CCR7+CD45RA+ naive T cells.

CDR3 in amino acids: CASSLQGADQPQHF. The CDR3 nucleotides are TGTGCCAGCAGCTTACAGGGGGCCGATCAGCCCCAGCATTTT. The chain recombines TRBV7-9 with TRBJ1-5; 8 bases map to TRBD1. Looked up from germline, CDR1 is SEHNR and CDR2 is FQNEAQ (reference sequence). Germline trimming cut 2 bases from V and 5 bases from J; bases unmatched to any gene: 2. The CDR3 has 14 residues.